This passage covers 22 T cell receptor beta chains from one sample sequenced in a study of blood T cell repertoires in COVID-19. Assay: immunoSEQ multiplex PCR; the TCRdb copy retains only in-frame clones and omits some. This sample carries 400,000 to 500,000 clones, nearly 90% of them seen once, and the ten largest clones take about 1.5%. Sequenced material: PBMCs or T cells enriched from blood (not recorded which). Source of these receptors: a woman aged 18-29 years who had been exposed to COVID-19.

V and J are TRBV7-9 and TRBJ2-2, with D possibly TRBD2 on 6 matching bases. The CDR3 contains 16 residues. Trimming left V 6 bases short and J 1 base short, with 15 bases between. CDR1 is SEHNR and CDR2 is FQNEAQ in the germline V gene (reference sequence). The CDR3 is CASSQAGRGNTGELFF. CDR3 nucleotide sequence: TGTGCCAGCAGTCAAGCGGGTAGAGGGAACACCGGGGAGCTGTTTTTT. The variable domain in full, with the rest retrieved from reference TRBV7-9 and TRBJ2-2, is DTGVSQNPRHKITKRGQNVTFRCDPISEHNRLYWYRQTLGQGPEFLTYFQNEAQLEKSRLLSDRFSAERPKGSFSTLEIQRTEQGDSAMYLCASSQAGRGNTGELFFGEGSRLTVL.

The sample holds a few counts of this clone. The chain employs TRBV2 and TRBJ1-6, with TRBD1 matching over 9 bases. J lost 19 bases, V lost 8 bases, and 9 bases had no gene match. CDR1 SNHLY and CDR2 FYNNEI come from the germline V gene. CDR3 size: 11 residues. The CDR3 DNA is TGTGCCAGCGGGACAGGGATATTCATGCACTTT. It specifies CASGTGIFMHF.

The chain combines TRBV5-1 with TRBJ1-1, with 12 bases fitting TRBD1. The CDR3 extends over 16 amino acids. Germline-derived CDR1 and CDR2 are SGHRS and YFSETQ. Trimming took 4 bases from V and 6 from J; bases not matched to a gene: 10. The CDR3 reads CASSTQGQGARAEAFF. DNA of the CDR3: TGCGCCAGCAGCACCCAGGGACAGGGGGCGCGGGCTGAAGCTTTCTTT.

The chain couples TRBV6-5 to TRBJ2-7; TRBD1 matches 7 bases. CDR3 length: 15 residues. The germline V gene has CDR1 MNHEY and CDR2 SVGAGI. With 6 bases clipped from V and 2 bases from J, the junction kept 10 bases outside the gene matches. In DNA form, the CDR3 reads TGTGCCAGCAGCCTCTCCGGGACAGCAACCTACGAGCAGTACTTC. Translation: CASSLSGTATYEQYF.

This chain connects TRBV18 to TRBJ2-2; D might be TRBD2 (6 bases). This CDR3 has 15 residues. The germline V and J ends were trimmed by 1 base and 8 bases, with 14 bases remaining between them. CDR1 and CDR2 from the germline V gene are KGHSH and LQKENI. The CDR3 DNA reads TGTGCCAGCTCACCACTCTCTCGGGGGACTGGGGAGCTGTTTTTT. Its translation: CASSPLSRGTGELFF.

This chain links TRBV13 with TRBJ2-7, with 9 bases fitting TRBD1. The CDR3 sequence is 17 residues long. Germline CDR1 reads PRHDT; CDR2 reads FYEKMQ (reference sequence). The V and J ends lost 1 base and 2 bases, in that order; junction bases with no gene match: 9. The CDR3: CASSLVQPGQGPYEQYF. In nucleotides, the CDR3 is TGTGCCAGCAGCTTAGTCCAGCCGGGACAGGGCCCCTACGAGCAGTACTTC.

As to this clone: Other DNA sequences in this sample translate to the same CDR3. The gene calls are TRBV5-1 and TRBJ2-2, with D maybe TRBD2 (5 bases). Germline loops: CDR1 SGHRS, CDR2 YFSETQ. Trimming took off 2 bases at V and 5 bases at J, with 7 bases between the two ends. The CDR3 runs 13 residues. CDR3 coding DNA: TGCGCCAGCAGCTTCGGGGAGACCGGGGAGCTGTTTTTT. The encoded protein is CASSFGETGELFF.

V gene TRBV6-5 combines with J gene TRBJ1-3; D might be TRBD1 (5 bases). Germline lookup yields CDR1 MNHEY and CDR2 SVGAGI. This CDR3 region has 15 residues. The ends were cut back, 5 bases at V and 7 bases at J, with 18 bases in the middle. Written as DNA, the CDR3 is TGTGCCAGCAGTACAGGTGTTGAAGCCTGGAACACCATATATTTT. Translating it yields CASSTGVEAWNTIYF.

The V call is TRBV5-1, the J call TRBJ2-2; 9 bases are shared with TRBD1. The germline gives CDR1 SGHRS, CDR2 YFSETQ. V was pared by 1 base and J by 6 bases, with 13 bases of the junction left unmatched. The CDR3 length is 18 residues. In DNA form, the CDR3 reads TGCGCCAGCAGCTTGTTTCCCCGGGACAGGGATATGCCCGGGGAGCTGTTTTTT. Translated: CASSLFPRDRDMPGELFF.

The chain employs TRBV28 and TRBJ1-5, with 8 bases lining up with TRBD1. The junction had 4 bases not matched to a gene; V was cut back by 2 bases and J by 1 base. CDR1 is MDHEN, CDR2 SYDVKM, per germline. The CDR3 covers 16 residues. CDR3 nucleotide sequence: TGTGCCAGCAGTTTACAGGGGGCGTACAGCAATCAGCCCCAGCATTTT. Its protein product is CASSLQGAYSNQPQHF.

V gene TRBV29-1 combines with J gene TRBJ2-7, with TRBD2 matching over 11 bases. Per the germline V gene, CDR1 is SQVTM and CDR2 is ANQGSEA. V was pared by 0 bases and J by 3 bases, with 7 bases of the junction left unmatched. The CDR3 has 16 amino acids. CDR3 in amino acids: CSVEDPHGLAGYEQYF. CDR3 nucleotides: TGCAGCGTTGAAGATCCGCACGGACTAGCGGGCTACGAGCAGTACTTC.

This chain connects TRBV24-1 to TRBJ1-1; no definite D call. Germline V gene data show CDR1 as KGHDR and CDR2 as SFDVKD. V was pared by 5 bases and J by 9 bases, with 12 bases between. This CDR3 is built from 12 residues. CDR3 amino acids: CATSVLGGQAFF. CDR3 in DNA: TGTGCCACCAGTGTCCTAGGAGGGCAAGCTTTCTTT.

The V gene is TRBV3-1 (or the pseudogene TRBV3-2), the J gene TRBJ1-1; D not resolved. V was clipped by 3 bases and J by 4 bases, with 12 bases between them. The CDR3 spans 14 residues. Per germline, CDR1 LGHDT and CDR2 YNNKEL (reference sequence). The CDR3 sequence: CASSQGGLGTEAFF. CDR3 DNA: TGTGCCAGCAGCCAGGGAGGTTTAGGCACTGAAGCTTTCTTT.

The rearrangement joins TRBV24-1 to TRBJ2-5, with D possibly matching TRBD2 (6 bases). Germline CDR1 KGHDR, CDR2 SFDVKD. V shed 4 bases and J shed 5 bases, with 25 bases lying between them. This CDR3 comprises 18 residues. CDR3 coding DNA: TGTGCCACCAGTGACGCCTCATCCTCAAGTGGGGGGTCGGAGACCCAGTACTTC. It encodes CATSDASSSSGGSETQYF.

The chain joins TRBV10-3 to TRBJ2-7, with TRBD1 as a possible D gene (6 bases). The CDR3 loop spans 16 amino acids. The germline V gene encodes CDR1 ENHRY and CDR2 SYGVKD. Trimming stripped 0 bases from V and 6 bases from J, with 18 bases between. CDR3 residues: CAISESGDKGVREQYF. For the CDR3, the DNA is TGTGCCATCAGTGAGTCGGGGGACAAGGGGGTCCGCGAGCAGTACTTC.

The chain employs TRBV10-3 and TRBJ2-1; 8 bases are a match to TRBD2. The CDR3 is 17 amino acids. The J segment lost 8 bases and the V segment lost 0 bases, leaving 12 bases of the junction unmatched. Germline CDR1 reads ENHRY; CDR2 reads SYGVKD. In nucleotides, the CDR3 is TGTGCCATCAGTGAGTCTTTAACGGGGGGGCTGAGTGATGAGCAGTTCTTC. Its protein product is CAISESLTGGLSDEQFF.

The V and J genes are TRBV12-3 or TRBV12-4 and TRBJ2-7, with TRBD2 matching over 7 bases. This CDR3 has 13 residues. V dropped 6 bases and J dropped 4; count of bases not matched to a gene: 6. CDR3 loop: CASRRGGPYEQYF. Written as DNA, the CDR3 is TGTGCCAGCAGACGGGGAGGGCCATACGAGCAGTACTTC.

The chain links TRBV19 to TRBJ1-5; TRBD1 might be the D (5 bases). The length of the CDR3 is 15 residues. The ends were cut back, 2 bases at V and 3 bases at J, with 11 bases in the middle. Germline V gene data show CDR1 as LNHDA and CDR2 as SQIVND (reference sequence). The CDR3 DNA reads TGTGCCAGTAGTATAACCCAGGGTTTCAATCAGCCCCAGCATTTT. Residues: CASSITQGFNQPQHF.

The V gene is TRBV6-2 or TRBV6-3, the J gene TRBJ2-3; D is undetermined. CDR1 MNHEY and CDR2 SVGEGT come from the germline V gene. CDR3 length: 12 residues. The V end lost 2 bases, the J end lost 4 bases, and 4 bases lay between the germline ends. In DNA, the CDR3 is TGTGCCAGCAGTTACGGGCCAGATACGCAGTATTTT. Translating it yields CASSYGPDTQYF.

This chain uses TRBV19 with TRBJ2-5, with D possibly matching TRBD1 (5 bases). CDR3 size: 13 residues. Trimming removed 6 bases from V and 4 bases from J, with 12 bases in between. Germline V gives CDR1 LNHDA, CDR2 SQIVND (reference sequence). CDR3 region: CASSPLQVETQYF. The CDR3 region has the DNA TGTGCCAGTAGCCCTTTACAGGTAGAGACCCAGTACTTC.

The chain links TRBV5-1 to TRBJ2-5; D remains ambiguous. The germline gives CDR1 SGHRS, CDR2 YFSETQ. The CDR3 extends over 11 amino acids. Trimming left V 6 bases short and J 1 base short, with 4 bases between. The DNA of the CDR3 is TGCGCCAGCACCCTCCAAGAGACCCAGTACTTC. Amino acids: CASTLQETQYF.

Here the CDR3 DNA reads TGTGCCAGCAGCCGACTAGCGGGAGGGAATTACTACAATGAGCAGTTCTTC. Its translation: CASSRLAGGNYYNEQFF. The chain recombines TRBV7-8 with TRBJ2-1, with TRBD2 matching 14 bases. Germline V gene data show CDR1 as SGHVS and CDR2 as FQNEAQ. The CDR3 runs 17 residues. J lost 3 bases, V lost 5 bases, and 6 bases had no gene match.